This TCR beta chain comes out of a study of shared clonotypes between healthy human individuals. Looking at the study overall: CD4 naive cells filled three plates per donor, CD4 memory three, CD8 naive two and CD8 memory one. Findings and caveats of the study: Generally, naive subsets came out with larger estimated richness than memory subsets. For sorted subsets, rarefaction showed incomplete sequencing despite large depth.

CD45RO negativity and positive selection for CCR7 defined naive CD8 cells, a population that excluded terminally differentiated effector memory CD45RA+ cells. Libraries were prepared by immunoSEQ multiplex PCR; TCRdb keeps only in-frame clonotypes and omits some of them. The sample consists of about 800,000 clones, about 97% of them appearing once. On this clone: Antigen specificity is unknown.

Germline V CDR1 and CDR2: SGHAT, FQNNGV. The CDR3 is 14 residues long. The ends were cut back, 3 bases at V and 4 bases at J, with 13 bases in the middle. The material sequenced was naive CD8+ T cells sorted from blood. The rearrangement links TRBV11-2 to TRBJ2-7; D may match TRBD1 or TRBD2 (5 bases each). This sequence was found in a man aged 30 to 45 in good health. The CDR3 DNA follows: TGTGCCAGCAGCTTCTCCGGGACCTATTACGAGCAGTACTTC. Its protein product is CASSFSGTYYEQYF.